This T cell receptor (beta chain) emerged from a study of blood T cell repertoires in COVID-19. Trimming cost V 5 bases and J 1 base, with 9 bases left between them. The germline V gene encodes CDR1 SGHTA and CDR2 FQGNSA. This CDR3 comprises 14 residues. Libraries were prepared by immunoSEQ multiplex PCR; TCRdb keeps only in-frame clonotypes and omits some of them. Of roughly 100,000 clones listed, 75% to 95% are singletons. This TCR was recovered from a man in his fifties with acute or convalescent COVID-19. Sequenced input: peripheral blood. The chain recombines TRBV7-2 with TRBJ1-3; D remains ambiguous. Here the CDR3 reads CASSLRTSGNTIYF. CDR3 nucleotides: TGTGCCAGCAGCCTCCGGACTTCTGGAAACACCATATATTTT.